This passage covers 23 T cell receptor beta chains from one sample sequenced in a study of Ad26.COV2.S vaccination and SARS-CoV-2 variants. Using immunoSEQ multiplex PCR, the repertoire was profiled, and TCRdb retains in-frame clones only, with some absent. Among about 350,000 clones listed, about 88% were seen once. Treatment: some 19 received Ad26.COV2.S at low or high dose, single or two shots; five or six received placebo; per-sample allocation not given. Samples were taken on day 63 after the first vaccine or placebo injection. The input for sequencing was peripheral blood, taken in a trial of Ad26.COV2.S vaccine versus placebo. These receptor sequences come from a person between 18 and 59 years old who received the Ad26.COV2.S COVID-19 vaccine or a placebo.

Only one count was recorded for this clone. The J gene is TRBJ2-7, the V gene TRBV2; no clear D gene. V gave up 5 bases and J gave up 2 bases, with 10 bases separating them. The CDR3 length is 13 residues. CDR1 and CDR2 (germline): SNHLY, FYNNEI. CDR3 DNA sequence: TGTGCCAGCAGTTCTATTAAAGCCTACGAGCAGTACTTC. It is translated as CASSSIKAYEQYF.

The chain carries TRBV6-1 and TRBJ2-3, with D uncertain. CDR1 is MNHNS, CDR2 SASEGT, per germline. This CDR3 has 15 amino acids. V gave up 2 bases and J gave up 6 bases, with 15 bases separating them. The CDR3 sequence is CASSESRPWGDTQYF. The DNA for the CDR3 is TGTGCCAGCAGTGAAAGCCGGCCTTGGGGTGATACGCAGTATTTT.

The CDR3 spells CASSLTQGVSTEAFF. As DNA, the CDR3 is TGTGCCAGCAGCTTAACACAGGGGGTCAGCACTGAAGCTTTCTTT. The rearrangement links TRBV11-2 to TRBJ1-1, with 8 bases matching TRBD1. This CDR3 region has 15 residues. CDR1 SGHAT and CDR2 FQNNGV come from the germline V gene. The junction had 6 bases not matched to a gene; V was cut back by 2 bases and J by 4 bases.

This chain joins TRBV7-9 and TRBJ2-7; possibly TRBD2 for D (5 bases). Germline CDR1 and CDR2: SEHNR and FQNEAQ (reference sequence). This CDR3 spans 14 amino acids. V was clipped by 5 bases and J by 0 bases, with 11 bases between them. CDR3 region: CASSLSGSSYEQYF. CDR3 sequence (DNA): TGTGCCAGCAGCCTAAGCGGAAGCTCCTACGAGCAGTACTTC.

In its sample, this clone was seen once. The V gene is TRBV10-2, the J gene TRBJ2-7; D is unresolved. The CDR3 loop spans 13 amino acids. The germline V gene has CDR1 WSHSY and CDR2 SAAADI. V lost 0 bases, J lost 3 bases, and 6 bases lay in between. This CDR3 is CASSESPHYEQYF. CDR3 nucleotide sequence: TGCGCCAGCAGTGAGTCCCCCCACTACGAGCAGTACTTC.

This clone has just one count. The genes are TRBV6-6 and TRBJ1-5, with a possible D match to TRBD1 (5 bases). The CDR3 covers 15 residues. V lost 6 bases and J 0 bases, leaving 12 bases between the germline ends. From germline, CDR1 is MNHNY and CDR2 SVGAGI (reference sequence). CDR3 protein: CASRYGGNSNQPQHF. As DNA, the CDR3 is TGTGCCAGCAGATACGGGGGAAATAGCAATCAGCCCCAGCATTTT.

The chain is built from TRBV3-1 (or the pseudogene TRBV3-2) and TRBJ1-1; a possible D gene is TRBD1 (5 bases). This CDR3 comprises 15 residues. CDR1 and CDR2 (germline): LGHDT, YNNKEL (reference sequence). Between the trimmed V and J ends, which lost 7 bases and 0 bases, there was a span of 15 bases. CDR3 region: CASTAWGRLNTEAFF. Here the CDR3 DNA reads TGTGCCAGCACCGCCTGGGGCAGGCTGAACACTGAAGCTTTCTTT.

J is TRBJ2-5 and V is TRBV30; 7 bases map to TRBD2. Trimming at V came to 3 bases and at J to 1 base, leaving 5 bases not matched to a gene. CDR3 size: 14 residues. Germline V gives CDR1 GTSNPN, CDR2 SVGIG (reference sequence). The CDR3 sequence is CAWRALAAQETQYF. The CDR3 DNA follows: TGTGCCTGGAGGGCCCTAGCGGCCCAAGAGACCCAGTACTTC.

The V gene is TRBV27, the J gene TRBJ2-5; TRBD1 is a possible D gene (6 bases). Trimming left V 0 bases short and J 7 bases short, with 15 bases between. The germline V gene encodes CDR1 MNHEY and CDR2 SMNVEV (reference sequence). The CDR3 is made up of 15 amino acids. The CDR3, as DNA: TGTGCCAGCAGTTTATCGGGGGACACGGCTGGGACCCAGTACTTC. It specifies CASSLSGDTAGTQYF.

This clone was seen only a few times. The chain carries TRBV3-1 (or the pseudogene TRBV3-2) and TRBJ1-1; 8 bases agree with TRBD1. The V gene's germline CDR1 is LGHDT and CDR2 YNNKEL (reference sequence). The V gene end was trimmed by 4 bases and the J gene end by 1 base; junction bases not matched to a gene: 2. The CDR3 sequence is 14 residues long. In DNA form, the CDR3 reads TGTGCCAGCAGCCTAACAGGGGGGAACACTGAAGCTTTCTTT. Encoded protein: CASSLTGGNTEAFF.

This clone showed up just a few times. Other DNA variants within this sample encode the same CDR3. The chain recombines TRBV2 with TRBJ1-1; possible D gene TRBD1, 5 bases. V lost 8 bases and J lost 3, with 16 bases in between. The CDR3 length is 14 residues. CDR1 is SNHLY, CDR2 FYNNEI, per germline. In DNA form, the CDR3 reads TGTGCCAGCTCAAGTCGTACAGGAGACACTGAAGCTTTCTTT. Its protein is CASSSRTGDTEAFF.

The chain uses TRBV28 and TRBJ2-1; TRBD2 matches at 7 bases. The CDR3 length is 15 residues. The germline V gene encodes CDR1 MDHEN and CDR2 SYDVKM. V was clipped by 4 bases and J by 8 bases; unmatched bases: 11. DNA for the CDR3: TGTGCCAGCAGTTCGGAGGGGCGGGAGAGCCATGAGCAGTTCTTC. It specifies CASSSEGRESHEQFF.

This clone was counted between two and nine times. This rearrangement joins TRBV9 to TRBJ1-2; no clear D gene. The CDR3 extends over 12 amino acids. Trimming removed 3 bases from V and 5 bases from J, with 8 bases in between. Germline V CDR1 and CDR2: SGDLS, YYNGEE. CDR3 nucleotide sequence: TGTGCCAGCAGCGATCGTTGGTATGGCTACACCTTC. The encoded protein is CASSDRWYGYTF.

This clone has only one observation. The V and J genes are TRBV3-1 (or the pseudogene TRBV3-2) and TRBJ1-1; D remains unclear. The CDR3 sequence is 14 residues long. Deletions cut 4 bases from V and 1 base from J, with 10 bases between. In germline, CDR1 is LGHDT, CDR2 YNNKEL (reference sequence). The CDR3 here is CASSRNTENTEAFF. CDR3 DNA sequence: TGTGCCAGCAGCCGCAACACGGAGAACACTGAAGCTTTCTTT.

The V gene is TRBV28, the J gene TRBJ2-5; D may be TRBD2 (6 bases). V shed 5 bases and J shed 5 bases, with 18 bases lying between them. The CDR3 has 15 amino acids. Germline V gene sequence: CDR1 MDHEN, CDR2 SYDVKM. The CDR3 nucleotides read TGTGCCAGCAGTCCGCTGGCGGAGGAGGGGGAGACCCAGTACTTC. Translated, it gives CASSPLAEEGETQYF.

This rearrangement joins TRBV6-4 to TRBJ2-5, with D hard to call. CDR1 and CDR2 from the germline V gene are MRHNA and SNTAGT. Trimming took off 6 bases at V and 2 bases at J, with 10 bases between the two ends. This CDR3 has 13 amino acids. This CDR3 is CASRPPPQETQYF. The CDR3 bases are TGTGCCAGCAGGCCCCCTCCGCAAGAGACCCAGTACTTC.

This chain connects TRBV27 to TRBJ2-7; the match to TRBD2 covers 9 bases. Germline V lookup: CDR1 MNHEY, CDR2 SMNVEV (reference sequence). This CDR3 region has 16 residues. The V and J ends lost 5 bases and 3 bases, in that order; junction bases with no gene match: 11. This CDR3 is CASSKTSGSPHYEQYF. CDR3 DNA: TGTGCCAGCAGTAAGACTAGCGGCTCACCCCACTACGAGCAGTACTTC.

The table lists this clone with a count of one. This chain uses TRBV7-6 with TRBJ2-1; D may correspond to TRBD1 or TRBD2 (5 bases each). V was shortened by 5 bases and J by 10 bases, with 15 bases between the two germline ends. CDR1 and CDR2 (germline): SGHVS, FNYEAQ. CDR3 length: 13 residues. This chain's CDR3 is CASSLVGDEEQFF. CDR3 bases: TGTGCCAGCAGCCTAGTAGGGGACGAGGAGCAGTTCTTC.

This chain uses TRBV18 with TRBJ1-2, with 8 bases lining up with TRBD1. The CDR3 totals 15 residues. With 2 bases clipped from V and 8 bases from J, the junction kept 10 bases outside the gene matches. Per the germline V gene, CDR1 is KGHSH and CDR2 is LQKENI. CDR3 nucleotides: TGTGCCAGCTCACCAGACAGGGGAGAACGTGTAGGCTACACCTTC. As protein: CASSPDRGERVGYTF.

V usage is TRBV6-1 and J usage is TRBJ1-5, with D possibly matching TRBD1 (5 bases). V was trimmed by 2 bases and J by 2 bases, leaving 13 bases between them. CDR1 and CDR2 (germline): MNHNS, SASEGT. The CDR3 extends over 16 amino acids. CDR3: CASSEWGGRGNQPQHF. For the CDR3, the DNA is TGTGCCAGCAGTGAATGGGGGGGAAGGGGCAATCAGCCCCAGCATTTT.

The CDR3 DNA reads as TGCGCCAGCAGTCATCTCAAAATCGACACGGGGAGCTCCTACAATGAGCAGTTCTTC. It codes for CASSHLKIDTGSSYNEQFF. The chain is built from TRBV23-1 and TRBJ2-1, with D tentatively TRBD2 (5 bases). TRBV23-1 is annotated as an ORF whose role is uncertain. The CDR3 runs to 19 residues. Trimming left V 3 bases short and J 0 bases short, with 21 bases between.

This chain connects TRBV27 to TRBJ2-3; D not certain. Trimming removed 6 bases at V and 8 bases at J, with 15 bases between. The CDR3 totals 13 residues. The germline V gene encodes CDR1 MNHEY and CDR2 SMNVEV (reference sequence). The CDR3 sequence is CASSLASWGTQYF. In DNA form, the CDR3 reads TGTGCCAGCAGCTTGGCTTCTTGGGGTACGCAGTATTTT.

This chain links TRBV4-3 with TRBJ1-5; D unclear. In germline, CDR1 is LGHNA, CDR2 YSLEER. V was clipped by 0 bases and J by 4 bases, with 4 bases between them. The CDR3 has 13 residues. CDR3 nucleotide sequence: TGCGCCAGCAGCCAAGAAGTGAATCAGCCCCAGCATTTT. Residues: CASSQEVNQPQHF.